These T cell receptor beta chains were read from a single sample in a study of cytomegalovirus exposure and HLA in healthy donors. Using immunoSEQ multiplex PCR, the repertoire was profiled, and TCRdb retains in-frame clones only, with some absent. Here the sample spans some 120,000 clones, around 70% being singletons. Sequencing was carried out using PBMCs. All receptors derive from a woman aged 40 to 49 in good health and CMV-seronegative. Both conserved end residues are part of each CDR3. A D gene is named only where the DNA matches it firmly. Not every row has a clone size; where given, it reads once, few, many or a size class.

TRBV7-9	.	TRBJ1-3	.	TGTTCCAGCAGCCCCTGGGGTTCGGAGGACACCATATATTTT	CSSSPWGSEDTIYF
TRBV6-5	TRBD1	TRBJ1-5	.	TGTGCCAGCAGATTAACAGGGGAGAATCAGCCCCAGCATTTT	CASRLTGENQPQHF
TRBV7-9	.	TRBJ1-2	few	TGTGCCAGCAGCCGAAACCGCGGGGAGGCGGCTGGCTACACCTTC	CASSRNRGEAAGYTF
TRBV19	.	TRBJ1-5	.	TGTGCCAGTAGTTTCTCACAGGGATACCCCCAGCATTTT	CASSFSQGYPQHF
TRBV25-1	.	TRBJ1-1	.	TGTGCCAGCAGTGAAAGGGGTGGCACTGAAGCTTTCTTT	CASSERGGTEAFF
TRBV19	TRBD1	TRBJ1-4	few	TGTGCCAGTAGTGGGACAGCAACTAATGAAAAACTGTTTTTT	CASSGTATNEKLFF
TRBV29-1	.	TRBJ1-2	.	TGCAGCGTTGAAGATCCGGGGGGGGAAACTGGCCCACCTTGGGGGTATGGCTACACCTTC	CSVEDPGGETGPPWGYGYTF
TRBV30	TRBD2	TRBJ2-1	.	TGTGCCTGGGTACCTAGCGGGAGGCCCAATGAGCAGTTCTTC	CAWVPSGRPNEQFF
TRBV6-5	TRBD2	TRBJ2-1	.	TGTGCCAGCAGTTACGGCGGGAGCGGGTTCAATGAGCAGTTCTTC	CASSYGGSGFNEQFF
TRBV6-6	.	TRBJ2-3	.	TGTGCCAGCAGCTTACAGGGCACAGATACGCAGTATTTT	CASSLQGTDTQYF
TRBV7-2	.	TRBJ1-2	few	TGTGCCAGCAGCCGCGGGGGGGGACCAGTGGGGGATGGCTACACCTTC	CASSRGGGPVGDGYTF
TRBV4-3	.	TRBJ2-7	.	TGCGCCAGCAGCGAACAGGGAGCGGGGTACGAGCAGTACTTC	CASSEQGAGYEQYF
TRBV4-1	.	TRBJ1-5	.	TGCGCCAGCAGCCAAGAACGAGGTCAGCCCCAGCATTTT	CASSQERGQPQHF
TRBV7-9	TRBD2	TRBJ2-1	once	TGTGCCAGCAGCCCACAGGAGGGCGGGAGAAGTATAGAGCAGTTCTTC	CASSPQEGGRSIEQFF
TRBV4-3	TRBD1	TRBJ2-5	few	TGCGCCAGCAGCCAAGAACTGACAGGGAAAGAGACCCAGTACTTC	CASSQELTGKETQYF
TRBV7-3	TRBD1	TRBJ2-2	.	TGTGCCAGCAGCTTCAGTTGGGACAGCCGGCCCGGGGAGCTGTTTTTT	CASSFSWDSRPGELFF
TRBV4-3	.	TRBJ2-7	.	TGCGCCAGCAGCCAAGAACCGGGACACTTCTCCTACGAGCAGTACTTC	CASSQEPGHFSYEQYF
TRBV5-4	TRBD1	TRBJ1-2	many	TGTGCCAGCAGCTTCCCCTCCGGGACAGGGGATTATGGCTACACCTTC	CASSFPSGTGDYGYTF
TRBV7-2	TRBD2	TRBJ2-7	.	TGTGCCAGCAGCTTAGGGCTAGCGGGCGAGCAGTACTTC	CASSLGLAGEQYF
TRBV30	TRBD2	TRBJ2-1	.	TGTGCCTGGAGTGGCTCGGGGGGAAGGGAGCAGTTCTTC	CAWSGSGGREQFF
TRBV19	TRBD1	TRBJ1-1	.	TGTGCCGCCCGGACAGGGGGGAACACTGAAGCTTTCTTT	CAARTGGNTEAFF
TRBV10-3	.	TRBJ2-3	.	TGTGCCATCAGTGAGTCCGGAGGCGTCACAGATACGCAGTATTTT	CAISESGGVTDTQYF
TRBV4-3	TRBD1	TRBJ2-2	.	TGCGCCAGCAGCCAAGTTGGGGGACAGGGGAACACCGGGGAGCTGTTTTTT	CASSQVGGQGNTGELFF
TRBV4-1	.	TRBJ2-1	.	TGCGCCAGCAGCCAAGATGAGAGGTACTCCTACAATGAGCAGTTCTTC	CASSQDERYSYNEQFF
TRBV25-1	.	TRBJ2-1	few	TGTGCCAGCAGTGAAACAGGAGACTACAATGAGCAGTTCTTC	CASSETGDYNEQFF
TRBV5-4	TRBD2	TRBJ2-1	few	TGTGCCAGCAGCTTGGCTGGGACTAGAGGGAACAATGAGCAGTTCTTC	CASSLAGTRGNNEQFF
TRBV2	.	TRBJ2-1	few	TGTGCCAGCAGTTTGCAGGGACTCACCCTGTTCTTC	CASSLQGLTLFF
TRBV5-4	.	TRBJ1-3	.	TGTGCCAGCAGCCCCGAAGGAGGACAGCGAACTGGAAACACCATATATTTT	CASSPEGGQRTGNTIYF
TRBV9	TRBD2	TRBJ2-3	.	TGTGCCAGCAGCCCTCGTATGGGCGGGGGAGGCACAGATACGCAGTATTTT	CASSPRMGGGGTDTQYF
TRBV7-9	.	TRBJ1-6	.	TGTGCCAGCAGCACACAGGTGGAGGGTTCACCCCTCCACTTT	CASSTQVEGSPLHF
TRBV9	TRBD2	TRBJ2-1	.	TGTGCCAGCAGCGTAGAACCCCACCCCGGAGCGGGAGACAATGAGCAGTTCTTC	CASSVEPHPGAGDNEQFF
TRBV28	TRBD1	TRBJ1-2	.	TGTGCCAGCAGTTTAGGCAGGGGGCGCTTTTATGGCTACACCTTC	CASSLGRGRFYGYTF
TRBV4-2	.	TRBJ2-3	.	TGTGCCAGCAGCCAAGATCCAGTGACTGCGACTAGCACAGATACGCAGTATTTT	CASSQDPVTATSTDTQYF
TRBV7-9	.	TRBJ2-5	.	TGTGCCAGCAGCTTAATTTCGGAGACCCAGTACTTC	CASSLISETQYF
TRBV27	.	TRBJ1-4	.	TGTGCCAGCAGTCGCAGACAGAGCCCAACTAATGAAAAACTGTTTTTT	CASSRRQSPTNEKLFF
TRBV5-1	TRBD1	TRBJ2-7	.	TGCGCCAGCAGCTTGGCGGGGACAGGGGTCTACGAGCAGTACTTC	CASSLAGTGVYEQYF
TRBV7-8	.	TRBJ2-1	.	TGTGCCAGCAGCTTGACAGGTTGGGCCTACAATGAGCAGTTCTTC	CASSLTGWAYNEQFF
TRBV2	.	TRBJ1-5	.	TGTGCCAGCACCAGGGACAATCAGCCCCAGCATTTT	CASTRDNQPQHF
TRBV5-1	.	TRBJ2-3	.	TGCGCCAGCGGAGCTGCTAGCGGCACAGATACGCAGTATTTT	CASGAASGTDTQYF
TRBV7-8	TRBD1	TRBJ1-1	few	TGTGCCAGCAGCACCAGACAGGGTCCAGACACTGAAGCTTTCTTT	CASSTRQGPDTEAFF
TRBV9	.	TRBJ2-1	.	TGTGCCAGCAGCGGAGCGCAGGGGGGCAATGAGCAGTTCTTC	CASSGAQGGNEQFF
TRBV28	.	TRBJ2-1	.	TGTGCCAGCAGTTTACGGCGGCCCGGCAATGAGCAGTTCTTC	CASSLRRPGNEQFF
TRBV5-4	TRBD1	TRBJ2-5	.	TGTGCCAGCAGCCTCGACAGGGGGAAATCGGCTCCGAACGTGGAGACCCAGTACTTC	CASSLDRGKSAPNVETQYF
TRBV5-4	.	TRBJ2-5	.	TGTGCCAGCAGCTTGGCGGGATCTACCCCGGCTGAGCAGTACTTC	CASSLAGSTPAEQYF
TRBV5-4	TRBD1	TRBJ2-7	.	TGTGCCAGCAGCCGGACAGGGGGCCTCAGCCACTCCGAGCGGGCCTACGAGCAGTACTTC	CASSRTGGLSHSERAYEQYF
TRBV2	TRBD1	TRBJ1-5	.	TGTGCCAGCCGGGGACAGGGGGGGTTGCAGCCCCAGCATTTT	CASRGQGGLQPQHF
TRBV7-2	.	TRBJ2-7	.	TGTGCCAGCAGGCACCCCCAGCAGGGGCAAGACGAGCAGTACTTC	CASRHPQQGQDEQYF